This T cell receptor beta chain was sequenced in a study of blood T cell repertoires in COVID-19. Overall study: COVID-19 samples from acute and convalescent phases originated in the United States, Italy and Spain. T cells, B-cell-depleted T cells, or PBMCs supplied cDNA or gDNA.

CDR1 is MNHEY and CDR2 is SMNVEV in the germline V gene (reference sequence). This CDR3 is built from 12 residues. V shed 9 bases and J 7 bases; nucleotides not matched to a gene: 8. Participants were placed into cohorts based on the clinical history they reported. Recovered status in Cohort 3 required two negative PCRs, clearance, or symptom resolution. Here immunoSEQ multiplex PCR was the method, and the copy in TCRdb shows in-frame clones only, minus some. The sample carries over 150,000 clones, about nine tenths recorded once. Sequencing was performed on PBMCs or T cells enriched from blood (not recorded which). The chain uses TRBV27 and TRBJ1-2, with 7 bases lining up with TRBD1. The sequence derives from a woman between 18 and 29 years old who had recovered from COVID-19. The CDR3 region is CASLARGAGYTF. In DNA, the CDR3 is TGTGCCAGTCTCGCCAGGGGGGCTGGCTACACCTTC.